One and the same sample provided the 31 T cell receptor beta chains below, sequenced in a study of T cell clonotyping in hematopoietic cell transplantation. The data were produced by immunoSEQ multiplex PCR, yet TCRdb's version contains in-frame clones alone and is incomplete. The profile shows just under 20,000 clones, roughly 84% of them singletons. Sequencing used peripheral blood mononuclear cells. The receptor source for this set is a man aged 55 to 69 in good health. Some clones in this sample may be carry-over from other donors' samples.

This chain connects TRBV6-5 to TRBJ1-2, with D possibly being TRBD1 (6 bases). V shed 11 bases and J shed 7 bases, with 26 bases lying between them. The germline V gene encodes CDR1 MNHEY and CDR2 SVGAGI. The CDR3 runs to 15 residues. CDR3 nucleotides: TGTGCCGCCTTTCGGCAGGGGCGTCCCCGGACTGGCTACACCTTC. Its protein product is CAAFRQGRPRTGYTF.

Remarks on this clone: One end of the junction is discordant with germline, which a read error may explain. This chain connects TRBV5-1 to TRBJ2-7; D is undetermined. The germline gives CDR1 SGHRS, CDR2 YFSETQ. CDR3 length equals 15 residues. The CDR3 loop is CTSSLDNAVSYEQYF. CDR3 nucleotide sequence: TGCACCAGCAGCCTCGATAATGCAGTCTCCTACGAGCAGTACTTC.

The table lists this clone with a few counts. The CDR3 nucleotides are TGCAGCGTTTGGGTTTACACTGAAGCTTTCTTT. It yields the protein CSVWVYTEAFF. V is TRBV29-1 and J is TRBJ1-1; no definite D call. The V end was cut by 5 bases, the J end by 3 bases, with 7 bases between. CDR1 is SQVTM and CDR2 is ANQGSEA in the germline V gene. The CDR3 covers 11 residues.

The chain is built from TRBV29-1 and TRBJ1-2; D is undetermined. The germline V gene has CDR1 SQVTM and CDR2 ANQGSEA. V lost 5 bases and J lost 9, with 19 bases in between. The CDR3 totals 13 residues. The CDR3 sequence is CSVSQVGVDSYTF. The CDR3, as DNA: TGCAGCGTTTCCCAGGTTGGGGTGGATAGCTACACCTTC.

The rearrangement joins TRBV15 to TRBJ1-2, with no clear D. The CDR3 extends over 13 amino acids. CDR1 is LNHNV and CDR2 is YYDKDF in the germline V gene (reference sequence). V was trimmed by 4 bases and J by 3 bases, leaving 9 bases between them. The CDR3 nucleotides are TGTGCCACCAGCAAAGACCTTTACTATGGCTACACCTTC. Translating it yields CATSKDLYYGYTF. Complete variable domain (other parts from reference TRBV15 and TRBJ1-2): DAMVIQNPRYQVTQFGKPVTLSCSQTLNHNVMYWYQQKSSQAPKLLFHYYDKDFNNEADTPDNFQSRRPNTSFCFLDIRSPGLGDTAMYLCATSKDLYYGYTFGSGTRLTVV.

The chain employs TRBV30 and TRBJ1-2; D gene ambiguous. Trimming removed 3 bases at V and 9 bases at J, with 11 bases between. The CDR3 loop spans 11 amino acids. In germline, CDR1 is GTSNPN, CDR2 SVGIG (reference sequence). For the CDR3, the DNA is TGTGCCTGGAGCCCTGGCTTTCGCTACACCTTC. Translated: CAWSPGFRYTF.

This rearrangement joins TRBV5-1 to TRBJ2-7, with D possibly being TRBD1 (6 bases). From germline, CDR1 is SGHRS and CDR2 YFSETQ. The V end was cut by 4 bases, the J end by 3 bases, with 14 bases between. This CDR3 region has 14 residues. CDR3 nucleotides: TGCGCCAGCAGCCTTGGGGGCCAGGGCTACGAGCAGTACTTC. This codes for CASSLGGQGYEQYF.

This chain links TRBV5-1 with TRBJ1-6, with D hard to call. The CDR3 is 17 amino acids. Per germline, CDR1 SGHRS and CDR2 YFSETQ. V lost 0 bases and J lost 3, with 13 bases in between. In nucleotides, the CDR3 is TGCGCCAGCAGCTTGGGGTCAATGGAACGCTATAATTCACCCCTCCACTTT. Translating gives CASSLGSMERYNSPLHF. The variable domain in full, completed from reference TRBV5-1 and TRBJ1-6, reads KAGVTQTPRYLIKTRGQQVTLSCSPISGHRSVSWYQQTPGQGLQFLFEYFSETQRNKGNFPGRFSGRQFSNSRSEMNVSTLELGDSALYLCASSLGSMERYNSPLHFGNGTRLTVT.

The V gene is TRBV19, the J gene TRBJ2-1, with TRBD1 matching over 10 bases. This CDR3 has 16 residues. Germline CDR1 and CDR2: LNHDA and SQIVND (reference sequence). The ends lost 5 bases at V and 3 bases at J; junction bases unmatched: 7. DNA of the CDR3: TGTGCCAGTAGTCCCCAAGGGACAGGGGTCTACAATGAGCAGTTCTTC. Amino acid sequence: CASSPQGTGVYNEQFF. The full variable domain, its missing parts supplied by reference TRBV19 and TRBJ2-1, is DGGITQSPKYLFRKEGQNVTLSCEQNLNHDAMYWYRQDPGQGLRLIYYSQIVNDFQKGDIAEGYSVSREKKESFPLTVTSAQKNPTAFYLCASSPQGTGVYNEQFFGPGTRLTVL.

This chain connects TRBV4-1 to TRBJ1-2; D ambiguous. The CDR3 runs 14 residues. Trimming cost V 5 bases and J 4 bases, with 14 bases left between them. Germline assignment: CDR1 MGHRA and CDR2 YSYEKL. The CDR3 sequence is CASSSQGSSYGYTF. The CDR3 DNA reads TGCGCCAGCAGCTCACAAGGAAGCAGCTATGGCTACACCTTC.

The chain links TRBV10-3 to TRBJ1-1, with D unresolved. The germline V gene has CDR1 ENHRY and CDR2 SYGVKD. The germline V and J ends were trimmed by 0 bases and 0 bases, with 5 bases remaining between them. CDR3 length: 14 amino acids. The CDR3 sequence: CAISESGLNTEAFF. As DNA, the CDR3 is TGTGCCATCAGTGAGTCTGGGCTGAACACTGAAGCTTTCTTT.

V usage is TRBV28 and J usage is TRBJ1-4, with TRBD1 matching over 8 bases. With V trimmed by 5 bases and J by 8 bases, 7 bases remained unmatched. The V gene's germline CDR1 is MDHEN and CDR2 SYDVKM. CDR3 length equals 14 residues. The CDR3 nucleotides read TGTGCCAGCAGTCGTGACAGGGGAGGCGAAAAACTGTTTTTT. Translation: CASSRDRGGEKLFF.

CDR3: CASRTGIYGYTF. CDR3 DNA sequence: TGTGCCAGCAGGACAGGAATTTATGGCTACACCTTC. The chain recombines TRBV27 with TRBJ1-2; TRBD1 is a possible D gene (6 bases). Trimming removed 6 bases from V and 5 bases from J, with 10 bases in between. Germline loops: CDR1 MNHEY, CDR2 SMNVEV (reference sequence). This CDR3 comprises 12 residues.

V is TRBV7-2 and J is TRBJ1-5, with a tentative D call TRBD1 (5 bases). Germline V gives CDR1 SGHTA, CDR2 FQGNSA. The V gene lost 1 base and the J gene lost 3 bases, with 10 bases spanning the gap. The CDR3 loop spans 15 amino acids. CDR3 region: CASSLVGESNQPQHF. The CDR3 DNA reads TGTGCCAGCAGCTTAGTAGGGGAGTCCAATCAGCCCCAGCATTTT.

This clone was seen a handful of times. CDR3 loop: CSVRDTIGGYTF. As DNA, the CDR3 is TGCAGCGTTCGGGACACTATAGGAGGCTACACCTTC. The V call is TRBV29-1, the J call TRBJ1-2; tentatively, D is TRBD1 (6 bases). This CDR3 is 12 amino acids long. The germline CDR1 and CDR2 sequences are SQVTM and ANQGSEA. V lost 5 bases and J 8 bases, leaving 15 bases between the germline ends.

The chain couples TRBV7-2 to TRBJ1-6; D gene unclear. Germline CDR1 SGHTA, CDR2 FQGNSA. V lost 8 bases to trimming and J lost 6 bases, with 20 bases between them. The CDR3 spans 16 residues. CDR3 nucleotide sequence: TGTGCCAGCGCCTGGGGAGGGTCCCCGAGTAATTCACCCCTCCACTTT. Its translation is CASAWGGSPSNSPLHF.

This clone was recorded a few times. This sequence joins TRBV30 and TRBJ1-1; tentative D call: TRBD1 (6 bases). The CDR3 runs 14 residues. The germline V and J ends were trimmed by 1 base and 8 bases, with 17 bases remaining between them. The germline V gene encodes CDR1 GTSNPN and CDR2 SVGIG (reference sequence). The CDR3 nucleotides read TGTGCCTGGAGTGCGAACAGGGTGATGGGGGAAGCTTTCTTT. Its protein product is CAWSANRVMGEAFF.

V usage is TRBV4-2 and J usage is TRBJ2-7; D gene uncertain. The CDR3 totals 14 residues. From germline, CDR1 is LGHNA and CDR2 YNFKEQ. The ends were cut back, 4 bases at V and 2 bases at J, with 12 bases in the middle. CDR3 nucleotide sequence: TGTGCCAGCAGCCCTATGGACGGAGCCTACGAGCAGTACTTC. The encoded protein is CASSPMDGAYEQYF.

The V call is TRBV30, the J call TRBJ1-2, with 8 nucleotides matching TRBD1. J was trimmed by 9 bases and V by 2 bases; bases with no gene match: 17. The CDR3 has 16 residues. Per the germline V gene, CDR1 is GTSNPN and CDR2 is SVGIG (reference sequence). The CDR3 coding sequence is TGTGCCTGGAGTACAAGAGGTGCTCAGGGGGCTCTTAGCTACACCTTC. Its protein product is CAWSTRGAQGALSYTF.

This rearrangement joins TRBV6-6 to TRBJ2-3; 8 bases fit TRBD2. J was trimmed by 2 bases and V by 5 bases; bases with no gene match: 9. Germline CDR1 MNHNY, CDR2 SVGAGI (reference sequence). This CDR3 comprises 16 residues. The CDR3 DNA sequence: TGTGCCAGCAGTCCCTCTGGCGGGAGGAACACAGATACGCAGTATTTT. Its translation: CASSPSGGRNTDTQYF.

CDR3 nucleotides: TGTGCCAGTAGTATGGGGGTAGCTCTCGGGGAGCTGTTTTTT. Translating gives CASSMGVALGELFF. V usage is TRBV19 and J usage is TRBJ2-2; either TRBD1 or TRBD2 may supply D (5 bases each). Germline V gives CDR1 LNHDA, CDR2 SQIVND (reference sequence). V shed 3 bases and J shed 7 bases, with 12 bases lying between them. There are 14 residues in the CDR3.

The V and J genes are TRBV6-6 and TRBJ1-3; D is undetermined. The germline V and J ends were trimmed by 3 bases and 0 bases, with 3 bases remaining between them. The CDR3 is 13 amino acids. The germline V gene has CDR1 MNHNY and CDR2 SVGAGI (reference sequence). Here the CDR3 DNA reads TGTGCCAGCAGTTATAGCTCTGGAAACACCATATATTTT. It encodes CASSYSSGNTIYF.

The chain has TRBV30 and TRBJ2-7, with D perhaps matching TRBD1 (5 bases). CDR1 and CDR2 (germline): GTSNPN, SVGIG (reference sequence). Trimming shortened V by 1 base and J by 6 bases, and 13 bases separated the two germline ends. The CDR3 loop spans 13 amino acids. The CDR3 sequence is CAWSDQGSGEQYF. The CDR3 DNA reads TGTGCCTGGAGTGATCAGGGATCCGGCGAGCAGTACTTC. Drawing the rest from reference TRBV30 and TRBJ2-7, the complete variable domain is SQTIHQWPATLVQPVGSPLSLECTVEGTSNPNLYWYRQAAGRGLQLLFYSVGIGQISSEVPQNLSASRPQDRQFILSSKKLLLSDSGFYLCAWSDQGSGEQYFGPGTRLTVT.

CDR3 DNA sequence: TGCGCCAGCAGCTGGACTAGCGGGCTGAGCTCCTACGAGCAGTACTTC. Protein product: CASSWTSGLSSYEQYF. V usage is TRBV5-1 and J usage is TRBJ2-7, with 11 bases fitting TRBD2. The CDR3 totals 16 residues. In germline, CDR1 is SGHRS, CDR2 YFSETQ. After removal of 3 bases from V and 0 bases from J, the junction contained 5 bases not matched to a gene.

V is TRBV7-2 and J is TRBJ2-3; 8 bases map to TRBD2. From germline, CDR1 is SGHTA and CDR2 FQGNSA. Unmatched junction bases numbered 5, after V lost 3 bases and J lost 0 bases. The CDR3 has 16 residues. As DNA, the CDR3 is TGTGCCAGCAGCTTCGGGAGGGAGTTAAGCACAGATACGCAGTATTTT. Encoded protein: CASSFGRELSTDTQYF.

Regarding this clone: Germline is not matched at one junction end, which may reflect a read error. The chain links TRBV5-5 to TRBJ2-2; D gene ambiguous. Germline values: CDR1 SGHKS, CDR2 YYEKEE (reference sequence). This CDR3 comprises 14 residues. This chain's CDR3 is CASSLDANTGELFF. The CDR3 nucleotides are TGTGCCAGTAGCTTGGATGCCAACACCGGGGAGCTGTTTTTT.

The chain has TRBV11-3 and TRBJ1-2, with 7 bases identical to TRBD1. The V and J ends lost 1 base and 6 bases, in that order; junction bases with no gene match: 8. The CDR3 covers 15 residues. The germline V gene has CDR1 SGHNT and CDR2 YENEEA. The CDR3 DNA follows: TGTGCCAGCAGCTTAGGGACAGGCCGGTCGGATGGCTACACCTTC. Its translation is CASSLGTGRSDGYTF.

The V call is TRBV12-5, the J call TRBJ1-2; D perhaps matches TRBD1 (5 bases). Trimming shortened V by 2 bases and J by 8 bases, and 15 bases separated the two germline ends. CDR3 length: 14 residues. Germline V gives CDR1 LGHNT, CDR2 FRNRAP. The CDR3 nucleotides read TGTGCTAGTGGTTTGTGGCTGGACATCACCGGCTACACCTTC. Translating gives CASGLWLDITGYTF. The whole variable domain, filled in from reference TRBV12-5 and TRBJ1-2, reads DARVTQTPRHKVTEMGQEVTMRCQPILGHNTVFWYRQTMMQGLELLAYFRNRAPLDDSGMPKDRFSAEMPDATLATLKIQPSEPRDSAVYFCASGLWLDITGYTFGSGTRLTVV.

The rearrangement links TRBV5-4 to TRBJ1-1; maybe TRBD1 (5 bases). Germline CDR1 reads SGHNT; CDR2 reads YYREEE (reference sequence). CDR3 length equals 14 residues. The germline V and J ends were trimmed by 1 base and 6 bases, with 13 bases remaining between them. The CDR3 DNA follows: TGTGCCAGCAGCTTGCGTCTCGGGACTTCTGAAGCTTTCTTT. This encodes CASSLRLGTSEAFF.

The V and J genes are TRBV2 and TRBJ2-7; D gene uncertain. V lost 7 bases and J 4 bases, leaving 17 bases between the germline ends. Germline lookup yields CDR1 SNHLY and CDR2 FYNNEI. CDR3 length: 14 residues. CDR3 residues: CASIRAITPYEQYF. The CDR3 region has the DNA TGTGCCAGCATCAGAGCGATAACCCCGTACGAGCAGTACTTC.

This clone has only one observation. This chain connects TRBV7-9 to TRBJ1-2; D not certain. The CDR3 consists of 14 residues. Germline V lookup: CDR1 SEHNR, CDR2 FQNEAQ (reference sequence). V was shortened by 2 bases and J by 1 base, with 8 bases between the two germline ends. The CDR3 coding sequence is TGTGCCAGCAGCTTACACGGGGATAACTATGGCTACACCTTC. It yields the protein CASSLHGDNYGYTF.